This TCR beta chain came from a study of blood T cell repertoires in COVID-19. Across the whole study: Samples came from the United States, Italy and Spain, spanning acute and convalescent COVID-19. The cDNA or gDNA used as material had been derived from T cells, B-cell-depleted T cells, or PBMCs.

Recruited during active infection, patients (from Seattle) were subsequently followed longitudinally. As originally analysed: Scientists estimated how many nucleated cells there were by amplifying reference gene primers. Profiled with immunoSEQ multiplex PCR; TCRdb holds only in-frame clones, not every one. V and J calls and clone size come straight from that table; D and trimming were deduced from the DNA. Counted here are about 200,000 clones, approximately 90% occurring once; the ten biggest clones make up 0.65% to 0.85%. Looked up from germline, CDR1 is SGHNT and CDR2 is YYREEE (reference sequence). V was pared by 5 bases and J by 0 bases, with 15 bases between. The CDR3 runs to 17 residues.

The V gene is TRBV5-4, the J gene TRBJ1-6; possibly TRBD1 for D (5 bases). The sequence came from a man between 60 and 75 years old with COVID-19, enrolled during active disease. The sequencing input was peripheral blood. The CDR3 region has the DNA TGTGCCAGCAGTCGAGACAGCTTTAGCTCCTATAATTCACCCCTCCACTTT. This gives the protein CASSRDSFSSYNSPLHF.